This TCR beta chain was found in a study of blood T cell repertoires in COVID-19. Study background: Sites in the United States, Italy and Spain provided acute and convalescent COVID-19 samples. Nucleic acid was either cDNA or gDNA, and it came from T cells, B-cell-depleted T cells, or PBMCs.

CDR3 length: 16 amino acids. With V trimmed by 4 bases and J by 4 bases, 8 bases remained unmatched. Germline values: CDR1 SGDLS, CDR2 YYNGEE. Authors' data handling: The authors estimated nucleated cell counts from reference gene primer amplification. Here immunoSEQ multiplex PCR was the method, and the copy in TCRdb shows in-frame clones only, minus some. The DNA gave D and trimming, while V, J and clone size come from that table. The sample shows 220,000 or so clones, roughly nine tenths of them seen only once. This TCR was recovered from a man aged 60-69 years who had recovered from COVID-19. This chain joins TRBV9 and TRBJ2-3, with 11 bases identical to TRBD2. Sequenced input: peripheral blood. The CDR3 sequence is CASSLLAGGPPDTQYF. The CDR3 bases are TGTGCCAGCAGCCTCTTAGCGGGGGGGCCTCCAGATACGCAGTATTTT.